The 5 T cell receptor beta chains in this list originate from one sample, sequenced in a study of blood T cells in healthy people across ages. A second PCR, run for roughly 7 to 12 cycles, used a sample-barcoded 5' primer plus a J-beta primer mix. A single record per CDR3 protein comes from TCRdb applying MiXCR to the 5' RACE reads. The data hold 1,300,000 or so distinct CDR3 sequences, with around 59% observed a single time. The sequenced material came from blood. The receptors stem from a man aged 18 to 30 in good health.

This clonotype was observed at least ten times. V gene TRBV6-6 combines with J gene TRBJ1-6; D is ambiguous. From germline, CDR1 is MNHNY and CDR2 SVGAGI (reference sequence). This CDR3 is 12 amino acids long. Trimming took 5 bases from V and 11 from J, leaving 10 bases between them. CDR3 nucleotides: TGTGCCAGCAGTACCTATCGAGCACCCCTCCACTTT. Translation: CASSTYRAPLHF.

The rearrangement joins TRBV6-5 to TRBJ1-1; the D is unclear. The CDR3 is 10 residues long. Trimming left V 8 bases short and J 11 bases short, with 12 bases between. Per the germline V gene, CDR1 is MNHEY and CDR2 is SVGAGI. This chain's CDR3 is CASGATGAFF. The CDR3, as DNA: TGTGCCAGCGGCGCCACTGGGGCTTTCTTT.

This rearrangement joins TRBV27 to TRBJ1-5; D is possibly TRBD1 (6 bases). V lost 8 bases, J lost 5 bases, and 16 bases lay in between. This CDR3 contains 14 residues. Germline CDR1 MNHEY, CDR2 SMNVEV (reference sequence). The CDR3 here is CASFWGAEDQPQHF. The DNA of the CDR3 is TGTGCCAGCTTCTGGGGGGCAGAGGATCAGCCCCAGCATTTT.

The gene calls are TRBV7-2 and TRBJ2-3, with D unclear. Germline assignment: CDR1 SGHTA and CDR2 FQGNSA. The CDR3 contains 14 residues. V shed 1 base and J shed 1 base, with 6 bases lying between them. The CDR3 region has the DNA TGTGCCAGCAGCTTAGGACTGCGCACAGATACGCAGTATTTT. It specifies CASSLGLRTDTQYF. Full variable domain (remainder filled in from reference TRBV7-2 and TRBJ2-3): GAGVSQSPSNKVTEKGKDVELRCDPISGHTALYWYRQSLGQGLEFLIYFQGNSAPDKSGLPSDRFSAERTGGSVSTLTIQRTQQEDSAVYLCASSLGLRTDTQYFGPGTRLTVL.

The V call is TRBV14, the J call TRBJ2-5, with unresolved D. V was trimmed by 2 bases and J by 5 bases, leaving 9 bases between them. The CDR3 totals 13 residues. Germline CDR1 SGHDN, CDR2 FVKESK. CDR3: CASSQRPRETQYF. In DNA form, the CDR3 reads TGTGCCAGCAGCCAAAGGCCCCGGGAGACCCAGTACTTC.